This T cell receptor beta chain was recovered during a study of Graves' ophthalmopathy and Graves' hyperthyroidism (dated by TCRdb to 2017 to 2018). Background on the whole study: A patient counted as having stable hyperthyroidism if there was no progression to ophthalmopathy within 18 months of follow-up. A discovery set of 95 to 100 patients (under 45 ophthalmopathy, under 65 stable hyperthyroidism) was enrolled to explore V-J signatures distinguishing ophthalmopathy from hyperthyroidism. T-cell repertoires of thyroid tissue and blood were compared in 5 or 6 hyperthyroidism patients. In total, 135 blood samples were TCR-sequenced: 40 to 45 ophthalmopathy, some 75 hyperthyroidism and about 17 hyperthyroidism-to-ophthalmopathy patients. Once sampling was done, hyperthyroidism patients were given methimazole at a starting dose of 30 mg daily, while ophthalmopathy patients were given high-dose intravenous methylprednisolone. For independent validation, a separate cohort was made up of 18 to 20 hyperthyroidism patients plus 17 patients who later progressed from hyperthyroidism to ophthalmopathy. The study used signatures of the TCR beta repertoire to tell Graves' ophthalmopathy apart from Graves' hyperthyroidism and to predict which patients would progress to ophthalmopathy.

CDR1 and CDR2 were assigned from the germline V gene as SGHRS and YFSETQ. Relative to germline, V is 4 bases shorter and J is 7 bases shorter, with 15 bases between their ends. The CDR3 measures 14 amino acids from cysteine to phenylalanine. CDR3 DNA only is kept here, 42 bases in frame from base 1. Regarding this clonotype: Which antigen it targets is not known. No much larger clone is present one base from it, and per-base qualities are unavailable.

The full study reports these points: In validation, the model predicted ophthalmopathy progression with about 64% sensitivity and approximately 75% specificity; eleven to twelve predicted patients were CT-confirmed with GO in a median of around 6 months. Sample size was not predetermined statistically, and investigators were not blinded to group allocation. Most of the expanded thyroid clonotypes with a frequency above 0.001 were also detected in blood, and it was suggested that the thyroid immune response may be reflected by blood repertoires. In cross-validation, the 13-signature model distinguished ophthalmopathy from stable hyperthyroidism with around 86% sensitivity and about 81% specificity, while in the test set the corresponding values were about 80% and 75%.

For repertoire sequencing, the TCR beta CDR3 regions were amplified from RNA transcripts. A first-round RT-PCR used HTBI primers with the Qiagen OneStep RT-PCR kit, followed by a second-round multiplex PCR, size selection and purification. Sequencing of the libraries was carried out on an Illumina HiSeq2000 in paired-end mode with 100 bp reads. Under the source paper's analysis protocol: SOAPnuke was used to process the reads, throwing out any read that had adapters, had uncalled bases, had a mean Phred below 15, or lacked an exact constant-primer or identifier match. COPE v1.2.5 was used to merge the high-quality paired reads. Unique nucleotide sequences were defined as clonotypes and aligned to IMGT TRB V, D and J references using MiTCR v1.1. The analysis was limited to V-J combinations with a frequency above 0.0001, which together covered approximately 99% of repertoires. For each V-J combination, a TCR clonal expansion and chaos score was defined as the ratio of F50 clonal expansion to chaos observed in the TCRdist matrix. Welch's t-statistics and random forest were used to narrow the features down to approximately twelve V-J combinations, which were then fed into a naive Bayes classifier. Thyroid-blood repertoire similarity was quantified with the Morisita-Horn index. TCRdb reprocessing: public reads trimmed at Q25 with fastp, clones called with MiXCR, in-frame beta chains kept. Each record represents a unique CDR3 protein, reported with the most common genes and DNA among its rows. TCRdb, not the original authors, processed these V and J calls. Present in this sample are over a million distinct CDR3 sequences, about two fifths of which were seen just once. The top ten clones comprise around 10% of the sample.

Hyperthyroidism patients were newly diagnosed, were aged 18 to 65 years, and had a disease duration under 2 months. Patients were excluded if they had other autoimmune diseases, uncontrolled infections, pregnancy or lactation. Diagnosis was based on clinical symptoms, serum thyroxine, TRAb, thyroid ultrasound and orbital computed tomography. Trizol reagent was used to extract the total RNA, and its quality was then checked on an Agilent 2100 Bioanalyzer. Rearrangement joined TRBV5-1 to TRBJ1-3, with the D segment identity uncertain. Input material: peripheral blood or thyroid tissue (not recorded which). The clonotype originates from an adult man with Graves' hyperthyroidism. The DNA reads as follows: TGCGCCAGCAGCCCTAGGACTAGCTTGAACACCATATATTTT. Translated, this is CASSPRTSLNTIYF.